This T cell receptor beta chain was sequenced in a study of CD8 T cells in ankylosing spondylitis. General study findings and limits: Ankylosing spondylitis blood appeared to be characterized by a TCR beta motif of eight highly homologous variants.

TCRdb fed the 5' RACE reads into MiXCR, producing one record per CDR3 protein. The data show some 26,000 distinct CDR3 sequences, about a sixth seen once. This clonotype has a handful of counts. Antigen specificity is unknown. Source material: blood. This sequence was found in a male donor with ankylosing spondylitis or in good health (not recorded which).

This CDR3 is CASMWGSNTEAFF. The CDR3 DNA reads TGTGCCAGCATGTGGGGGTCGAACACTGAAGCTTTCTTT. The genes are TRBV25-1 and TRBJ1-1; a weak D match, TRBD1 (5 bases). The CDR3 length is 13 residues. The germline V gene encodes CDR1 MGHDK and CDR2 SYGVNS. V lost 7 bases and J 1 base, leaving 10 bases between the germline ends.